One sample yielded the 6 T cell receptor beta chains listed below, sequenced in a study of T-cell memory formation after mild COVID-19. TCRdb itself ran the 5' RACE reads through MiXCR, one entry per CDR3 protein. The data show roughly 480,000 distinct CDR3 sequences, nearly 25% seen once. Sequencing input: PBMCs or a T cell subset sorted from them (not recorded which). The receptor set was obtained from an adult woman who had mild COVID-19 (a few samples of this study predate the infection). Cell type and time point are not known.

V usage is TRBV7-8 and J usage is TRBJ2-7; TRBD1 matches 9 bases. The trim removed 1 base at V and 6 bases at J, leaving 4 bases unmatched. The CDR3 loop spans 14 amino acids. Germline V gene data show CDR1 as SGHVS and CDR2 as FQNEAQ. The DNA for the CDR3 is TGTGCCAGCAGCTTAGAGGGACAGGGAATCGAGCAGTACTTC. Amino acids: CASSLEGQGIEQYF.

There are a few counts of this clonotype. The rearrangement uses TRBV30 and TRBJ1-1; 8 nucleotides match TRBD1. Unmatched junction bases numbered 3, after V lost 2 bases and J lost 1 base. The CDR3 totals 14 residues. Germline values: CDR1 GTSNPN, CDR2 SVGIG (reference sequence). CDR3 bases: TGTGCCTGGAGTTTTGGGACAGGGAACACTGAAGCTTTCTTT. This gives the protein CAWSFGTGNTEAFF.

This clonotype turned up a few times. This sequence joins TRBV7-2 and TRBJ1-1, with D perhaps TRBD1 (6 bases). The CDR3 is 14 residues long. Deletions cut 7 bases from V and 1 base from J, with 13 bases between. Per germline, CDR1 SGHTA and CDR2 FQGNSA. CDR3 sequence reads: CASNPRGGNTEAFF. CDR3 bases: TGTGCCAGCAATCCCAGGGGTGGGAACACTGAAGCTTTCTTT.

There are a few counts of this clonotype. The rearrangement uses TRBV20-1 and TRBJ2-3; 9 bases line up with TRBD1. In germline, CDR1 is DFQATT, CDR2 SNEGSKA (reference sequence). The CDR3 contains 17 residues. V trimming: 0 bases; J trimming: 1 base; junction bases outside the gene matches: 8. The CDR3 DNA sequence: TGCAGTGCTAGAGATTTGGGGAGGACAGGGGGCACAGATACGCAGTATTTT. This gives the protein CSARDLGRTGGTDTQYF.

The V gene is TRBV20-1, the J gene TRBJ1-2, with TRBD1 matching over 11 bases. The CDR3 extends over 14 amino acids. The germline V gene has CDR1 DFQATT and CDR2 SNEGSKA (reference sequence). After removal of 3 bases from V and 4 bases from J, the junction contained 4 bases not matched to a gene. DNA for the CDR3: TGCAGTGCTAGCCAGGGACAGGGGGGCTATGGCTACACCTTC. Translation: CSASQGQGGYGYTF.

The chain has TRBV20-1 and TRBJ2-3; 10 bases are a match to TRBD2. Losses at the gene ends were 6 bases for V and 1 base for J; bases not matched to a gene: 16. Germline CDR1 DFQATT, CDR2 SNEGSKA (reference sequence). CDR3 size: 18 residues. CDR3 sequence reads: CSAEPGSGGAPGTDTQYF. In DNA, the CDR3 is TGCAGTGCAGAACCAGGGAGCGGGGGGGCCCCGGGCACAGATACGCAGTATTTT.